This record looks at one T cell receptor (beta chain) sequence and its context. This sample was taken from a study of blood T cell repertoires in COVID-19. Study overall: The United States, Italy and Spain provided the acute and convalescent COVID-19 samples.

As originally analysed: Estimated nucleated cell counts came from reference gene primer amplification. The data were produced by immunoSEQ multiplex PCR, yet TCRdb's version contains in-frame clones alone and is incomplete. The V and J calls and the clone size are those of that table, but D and trimming were determined from the DNA. The data contain approximately 270,000 clones, 80% to 90% of them seen just once; the ten biggest clones take up approximately 2%. Participants spanned ages about 18 to 100 years and resided in 24 US areas. Participants' reported clinical history set cohort assignment. Deletions cut 0 bases from V and 0 bases from J, with 21 bases between. The CDR3 runs to 21 residues. Germline assignment: CDR1 MNHGY and CDR2 SAAAGT.

The clonotype originates from a woman in her forties or fifties who had recovered from COVID-19. The chain uses TRBV6-8 and TRBJ2-6; D may be TRBD2 (6 bases). What was sequenced was PBMCs or T cells enriched from blood (not recorded which). The CDR3 reads CASSYSGGHRRRSSGANVLTF. For the CDR3, the DNA is TGTGCCAGCAGTTACTCGGGAGGACACCGCCGTAGATCCTCTGGGGCCAACGTCCTGACTTTC.